Below, 18 T cell receptor beta chains from the same sample are listed, as sequenced in a study of T cells in localized non-small cell lung cancer. Assay used: immunoSEQ multiplex PCR; TCRdb lists only in-frame clones, some missing. The sample includes roughly 26,000 clones, about 88% of them seen just once. Sequenced material: peripheral blood, taken before any cancer treatment. Receptors originate from a female donor older than 55 with stage II squamous cell lung carcinoma.

V and J are TRBV6-1 and TRBJ1-4; TRBD1 matches 9 bases. V lost 7 bases, J lost 7 bases, and 7 bases stayed unmatched. The CDR3 consists of 14 residues. Germline V CDR1 and CDR2: MNHNS, SASEGT. CDR3: CASNWDRDGEKLFF. The CDR3 nucleotides are TGTGCCAGCAACTGGGACAGGGACGGTGAAAAACTGTTTTTT.

This clone was detected once. V usage is TRBV5-6 and J usage is TRBJ2-7; possibly TRBD1 for D (6 bases). Germline V lookup: CDR1 SGHDT, CDR2 YYEEEE. With 5 bases removed from V and 4 bases from J, the gap between germline ends came to 13 bases. The CDR3 extends over 13 amino acids. The CDR3 protein is CASRSTGTYEQYF. The CDR3 coding sequence is TGTGCCAGCAGATCAACAGGGACGTACGAGCAGTACTTC.

A single count supports this clone. The chain recombines TRBV9 with TRBJ1-5; no definite D call. CDR1 and CDR2 (germline): SGDLS, YYNGEE. The CDR3 spans 15 residues. Deletions cut 0 bases from V and 1 base from J, with 8 bases between. The CDR3 region has the DNA TGTGCCAGCAGCGTAGCTCCGGGGAGCAATCAGCCCCAGCATTTT. This gives the protein CASSVAPGSNQPQHF.

This clone was counted between two and nine times. This chain connects TRBV5-6 to TRBJ1-6; D uncertain. The CDR3 is 13 residues long. The germline V gene has CDR1 SGHDT and CDR2 YYEEEE. Trimming left V 0 bases short and J 4 bases short, with 2 bases between. CDR3 region: CASSLGYNSPLHF. DNA for the CDR3: TGTGCCAGCAGCTTGGGTTATAATTCACCCCTCCACTTT.

The chain uses TRBV6-1 and TRBJ1-2; tentative D call: TRBD1 (5 bases). V dropped 6 bases and J dropped 8 bases, with 19 bases sitting between them. The germline V gene encodes CDR1 MNHNS and CDR2 SASEGT. This CDR3 is 14 amino acids long. The CDR3 coding sequence is TGTGCCAGCAGCAATGGCGAAGACAGAAACGGCTACACCTTC. Protein product: CASSNGEDRNGYTF.

The chain uses TRBV5-1 and TRBJ2-3; D is unclear. Trimming cost V 0 bases and J 1 base, with 9 bases left between them. Germline CDR1 and CDR2: SGHRS and YFSETQ. CDR3 length: 15 residues. Here the CDR3 DNA reads TGCGCCAGCAGCTTGGCTGCGGACGGCACAGATACGCAGTATTTT. Encoded protein: CASSLAADGTDTQYF.

The chain joins TRBV27 to TRBJ2-3; 7 bases map to TRBD2. CDR3 length: 15 amino acids. Germline trimming cut 5 bases from V and 6 bases from J; bases unmatched to any gene: 11. CDR1 is MNHEY, CDR2 SMNVEV, per germline (reference sequence). In DNA form, the CDR3 reads TGTGCCAGCAGTGGCCTAGCGGCCCGTGAGGATACGCAGTATTTT. It specifies CASSGLAAREDTQYF.

The rearrangement joins TRBV19 to TRBJ2-1; D ambiguous. The V end was cut by 1 base, the J end by 7 bases, with 5 bases between. The CDR3 sequence is 12 residues long. Germline V gene sequence: CDR1 LNHDA, CDR2 SQIVND (reference sequence). The CDR3 spells CASSIAGNEQFF. The CDR3 DNA reads TGTGCCAGTAGTATAGCCGGGAATGAGCAGTTCTTC.

The rearrangement links TRBV6-5 to TRBJ2-3; no definite D call. CDR1 is MNHEY, CDR2 SVGAGI, per germline. The length of the CDR3 is 14 residues. Trimming stripped 2 bases from V and 3 bases from J, with 9 bases between. CDR3 coding DNA: TGTGCCAGCAGTTACAGGGAACAGACAGATACGCAGTATTTT. Translated, it gives CASSYREQTDTQYF.

The chain combines TRBV7-8 with TRBJ1-1; 12 bases agree with TRBD1. CDR3 size: 16 residues. CDR1 is SGHVS and CDR2 is FQNEAQ in the germline V gene. J was trimmed by 10 bases and V by 5 bases; bases with no gene match: 14. The chain's CDR3 is CASSPRDRGLSLGAFF. CDR3 coding DNA: TGTGCCAGCAGCCCCCGGGACAGGGGGCTGTCCTTGGGAGCTTTCTTT.

The chain recombines TRBV5-6 with TRBJ2-7; D not certain. Germline-derived CDR1 and CDR2 are SGHDT and YYEEEE. There are 15 residues in the CDR3. Deletions cut 0 bases from V and 3 bases from J, with 13 bases between. The CDR3 DNA sequence: TGTGCCAGCAGCTTGGAAGTATTGACGGGCTACGAGCAGTACTTC. This encodes CASSLEVLTGYEQYF.

This clone was counted only a few times. V gene TRBV30 combines with J gene TRBJ2-2, with D unresolved. There are 15 residues in the CDR3. Germline V CDR1 and CDR2: GTSNPN, SVGIG (reference sequence). V was pared by 3 bases and J by 1 base, with 12 bases between. CDR3 loop: CAWSFLGLNTGELFF. In DNA, the CDR3 is TGTGCCTGGAGCTTCCTGGGCCTGAACACCGGGGAGCTGTTTTTT.

The gene calls are TRBV18 and TRBJ1-1, with D perhaps TRBD1 (5 bases). Germline-derived CDR1 and CDR2 are KGHSH and LQKENI. CDR3 length: 14 residues. Trimming stripped 3 bases from V and 1 base from J, with 9 bases between. The CDR3 protein is CASSPRQTNTEAFF. The CDR3 DNA is TGTGCCAGCTCACCGAGACAGACGAACACTGAAGCTTTCTTT.

The chain has TRBV5-1 and TRBJ2-3, with TRBD2 matching over 12 bases. The V gene's germline CDR1 is SGHRS and CDR2 YFSETQ. V trimming: 2 bases; J trimming: 3 bases; junction bases outside the gene matches: 4. This CDR3 comprises 16 residues. The CDR3 loop reads CASSFLAGGPTDTQYF. Written as DNA, the CDR3 is TGCGCCAGCAGCTTTCTAGCGGGGGGGCCAACAGATACGCAGTATTTT.

The CDR3 DNA reads as TGTGCCAGCAGCCACCTCACGGACAGGGGCGAGCAGTACTTC. Translating it yields CASSHLTDRGEQYF. The J gene is TRBJ2-7, the V gene TRBV14, with 9 bases lining up with TRBD1. V lost 3 bases to trimming and J lost 6 bases; unmatched junction nucleotides: 6. This CDR3 is built from 14 residues. In germline, CDR1 is SGHDN, CDR2 FVKESK.

V is TRBV5-4 and J is TRBJ2-5; D not resolved. The CDR3 runs 15 residues. V shed 4 bases and J shed 5 bases, with 18 bases lying between them. Germline V lookup: CDR1 SGHNT, CDR2 YYREEE (reference sequence). CDR3 in DNA: TGTGCCAGCAGCACCCCGGACCTGGAGATGGAGACCCAGTACTTC. It encodes CASSTPDLEMETQYF.

The chain couples TRBV4-3 to TRBJ2-3; D call uncertain. The CDR3 spans 15 residues. CDR1 and CDR2 (germline): LGHNA, YSLEER. Trimming left V 2 bases short and J 1 base short, with 10 bases between. CDR3 in amino acids: CASSQQSGGTDTQYF. CDR3 bases: TGCGCCAGCAGCCAACAAAGTGGGGGCACAGATACGCAGTATTTT.

This clone has only one observation. This sequence joins TRBV13 and TRBJ1-4, with D unclear. Trimming took off 1 base at V and 4 bases at J, with 7 bases between the two ends. Germline assignment: CDR1 PRHDT and CDR2 FYEKMQ (reference sequence). The CDR3 contains 14 residues. For the CDR3, the DNA is TGTGCCAGCAGCTTAGAAGGTAGTAATGAAAAACTGTTTTTT. Its translation: CASSLEGSNEKLFF.